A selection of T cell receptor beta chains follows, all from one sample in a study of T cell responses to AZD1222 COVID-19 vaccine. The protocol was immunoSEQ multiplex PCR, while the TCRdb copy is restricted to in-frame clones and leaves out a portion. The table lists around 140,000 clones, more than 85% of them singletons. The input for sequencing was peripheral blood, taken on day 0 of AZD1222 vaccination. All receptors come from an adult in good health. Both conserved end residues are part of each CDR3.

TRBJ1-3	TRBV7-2	CASSLGPTSGNTIYF
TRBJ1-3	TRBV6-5	CASTPGPWVGNTIYF
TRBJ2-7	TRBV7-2	CASSLAGGPGSYEQYF
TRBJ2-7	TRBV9	CASSVGQDGGRQYF
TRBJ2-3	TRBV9	CASSVADGGLAGNPQYF
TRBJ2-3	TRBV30	CAWSPETSRRSTQYF
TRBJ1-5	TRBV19	CASARVPGLNQPQHF
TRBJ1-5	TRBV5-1	CASSLEPSGVLPQHF
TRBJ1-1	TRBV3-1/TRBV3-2	CASSQGGDTEAFF
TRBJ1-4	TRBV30	CAWSAPDKGYEKLFF
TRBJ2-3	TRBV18	CASSPPTATDTQYF
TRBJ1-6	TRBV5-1	CASSGQGHNSPLHF
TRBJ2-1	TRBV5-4	CASSLPPVASRNEQFF
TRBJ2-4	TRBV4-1	CASSQVPQPKNIQYF
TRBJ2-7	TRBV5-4	CASSLQTGASEQYF
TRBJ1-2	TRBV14	CASSQDRRGGYTF
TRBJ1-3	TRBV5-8	CASSLDGGSGNTIYF
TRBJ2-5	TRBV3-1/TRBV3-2	CASSQGETQYF
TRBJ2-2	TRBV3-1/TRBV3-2	CASSQLAGGATGELFF
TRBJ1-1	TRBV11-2	CASSLVFEAFF
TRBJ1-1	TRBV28	CASSLEVPQGANTEAFF
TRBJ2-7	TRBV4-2	CASSQTSGMGRQYF
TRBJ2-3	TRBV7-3	CASSPLGGSTDTQYF
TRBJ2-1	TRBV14	CASSRWREGREQFF
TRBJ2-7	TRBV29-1	CSVDPGTYEQYF
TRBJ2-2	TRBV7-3	CASSLTGREREEGTGELFF
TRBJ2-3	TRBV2	CASSRLAGGQSDTQYF
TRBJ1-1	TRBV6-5	CASSYSPGDTEAFF
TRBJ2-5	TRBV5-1	CASSVRGRREETQYF